These 7 T cell receptor beta chains were all obtained from the same sample, sequenced in a study of CXCR4 blockade with PD-1 therapy in pancreatic cancer. Method: immunoSEQ multiplex PCR; TCRdb's copy keeps in-frame clones and lacks some. The sample lists approximately 17,000 clones, around 72% occurring once. Input material: tumor tissue. The receptors stem from a human donor with pancreatic ductal adenocarcinoma.

The genes are TRBV19 and TRBJ1-2; D unresolved. Germline loops: CDR1 LNHDA, CDR2 SQIVND (reference sequence). The V and J ends lost 5 bases and 3 bases respectively, with 13 bases between them. The CDR3 has 14 amino acids. The CDR3 is CASSSGFDDYGYTF. In DNA, the CDR3 is TGTGCCAGTAGTTCGGGCTTCGACGACTATGGCTACACCTTC.

Turning to this clone: The germline gene is not matched at one end of the junction; a read error may be the cause. The rearrangement uses TRBV11-3 and TRBJ2-6, with a possible D match to TRBD1 (6 bases). The CDR3 extends over 19 amino acids. The V gene's germline CDR1 is SGHNT and CDR2 YENEEA. CDR3 sequence (DNA): TGTGCCAGCAGCCTAGAATCAGGGACAATAGGGCCTGGGGCCAACGTCCTGACTTTC. It encodes CASSLESGTIGPGANVLTF.

This clone was counted once. The rearrangement uses TRBV19 and TRBJ2-2; 10 bases match TRBD2. The V and J ends lost 1 base and 6 bases, in that order; junction bases with no gene match: 5. Germline V gene data show CDR1 as LNHDA and CDR2 as SQIVND (reference sequence). CDR3 length: 16 amino acids. CDR3 DNA: TGTGCCAGTAGTATAGGAAGCGGGAGGGCCGCCGGGGAGCTGTTTTTT. Translated, it gives CASSIGSGRAAGELFF.

This chain connects TRBV18 to TRBJ2-7, with D perhaps TRBD1 (6 bases). The V and J ends lost 3 bases and 6 bases respectively, with 12 bases between them. Germline lookup yields CDR1 KGHSH and CDR2 LQKENI. The CDR3 consists of 13 residues. The CDR3 here is CASSPYRDGEQYF. The CDR3 DNA reads TGTGCCAGCTCACCTTACAGGGACGGCGAGCAGTACTTC.

The chain's CDR3 is CASNLGTEAFF. DNA for the CDR3: TGTGCCAGTAACCTTGGAACTGAAGCTTTCTTT. The chain is built from TRBV19 and TRBJ1-1; D is unresolved. Trimming left V 7 bases short and J 5 bases short, with 8 bases between. The CDR3 consists of 11 residues. Germline V gene lookup returns CDR1 LNHDA and CDR2 SQIVND (reference sequence). Supplemented by reference TRBV19 and TRBJ1-1, the full variable domain reads DGGITQSPKYLFRKEGQNVTLSCEQNLNHDAMYWYRQDPGQGLRLIYYSQIVNDFQKGDIAEGYSVSREKKESFPLTVTSAQKNPTAFYLCASNLGTEAFFGQGTRLTVV.

The chain combines TRBV11-3 with TRBJ2-7, with 13 bases matching TRBD2. Germline assignment: CDR1 SGHNT and CDR2 YENEEA. The ends lost 3 bases at V and 7 bases at J; junction bases unmatched: 9. This CDR3 is built from 16 residues. CDR3 residues: CASSFLGTSGIGEQYF. CDR3 bases: TGTGCCAGCAGCTTCCTAGGGACTAGCGGGATCGGGGAGCAGTACTTC.

The chain has TRBV29-1 and TRBJ2-3; D unresolved. CDR3 length equals 14 residues. CDR1 and CDR2 (germline): SQVTM, ANQGSEA. The V end was cut by 5 bases, the J end by 0 bases, with 12 bases between. CDR3 protein: CSVLRRASTDTQYF. The CDR3 DNA reads TGCAGCGTTCTGCGGAGAGCTAGCACAGATACGCAGTATTTT.